This TCR beta chain is from a study of blood T cell repertoires in COVID-19. Study as a whole: The United States, Italy and Spain supplied acute and convalescent COVID-19 samples. Sources were T cells, B-cell-depleted T cells, or PBMCs; the material itself was cDNA or gDNA.

This CDR3 has 15 residues. Per the germline V gene, CDR1 is SGDLS and CDR2 is YYNGEE. Trimming removed 2 bases from V and 9 bases from J; junction bases left unmatched: 11. Original analysis: Amplification with reference gene primers provided the estimates of nucleated cell counts. The assay was immunoSEQ multiplex PCR, and TCRdb's table has in-frame clones only and misses some. V and J calls and clone size are those listed in that table; D and trimming were worked out from the DNA. The sample gives about 140,000 clones, 86% of which show up once; around 8.2% is in the top ten. The clonotype originates from a woman in her sixties or seventies with acute or convalescent COVID-19. The sequenced sample was peripheral blood. The chain uses TRBV9 and TRBJ2-1; 7 bases agree with TRBD2. CDR3 protein: CASSVSGSLASEQFF. CDR3 coding DNA: TGTGCCAGCAGCGTCTCCGGCTCACTAGCGAGTGAGCAGTTCTTC.